This TCR beta chain was identified during a study of blood T cell repertoires in COVID-19. Study background: The United States, Italy and Spain supplied acute and convalescent COVID-19 samples. Sources were T cells, B-cell-depleted T cells, or PBMCs; the material itself was cDNA or gDNA.

Clones were read by immunoSEQ multiplex PCR, and TCRdb kept only the in-frame ones, dropping some. The table lists hundreds of thousands of clones, 85% of them singletons. The sample comprised PBMCs or T cells enriched from blood (not recorded which). This clonotype originated in a woman aged 25 to 39 who had been exposed to COVID-19.

CDR3 sequence (DNA): TGCGCCAGCAGCCAAGGAGTAGGACAGATGGGCTCCTACGAGCAGTACTTC. It encodes CASSQGVGQMGSYEQYF. The gene calls are TRBV4-1 and TRBJ2-7, with D perhaps TRBD1 (6 bases). Germline-derived CDR1 and CDR2 are MGHRA and YSYEKL. V was clipped by 1 base and J by 0 bases, with 16 bases between them. The CDR3 loop spans 17 amino acids.